A selection of T cell receptor beta chains follows, all from one sample in a study of blood T cell repertoires in COVID-19. Using immunoSEQ multiplex PCR, the repertoire was profiled, and TCRdb retains in-frame clones only, with some absent. The repertoire includes about 220,000 clones, almost 85% of them detected once, and 2% to 3% sits in the top ten. The source material was peripheral blood. The receptors were gathered from a woman between 65 and 79 years old with COVID-19, enrolled during active disease. The CDR3 runs from the conserved cysteine through the conserved F or W. D genes are given only for firm matches. Clone size appears in some rows only: once, few, many, or a class for an expanded clone.

D gene: TRBD1
J gene: TRBJ2-7
V gene: TRBV6-1
clone size: -
CDR3 protein: CASSEGTGGTYEQYF
CDR3 DNA: TGTGCCAGCAGTGAAGGGACAGGGGGAACTTACGAGCAGTACTTC

D gene: TRBD2
J gene: TRBJ2-7
V gene: TRBV6-5
clone size: -
CDR3 protein: CASSPAGSAYEQYF
CDR3 DNA: TGTGCCAGCAGCCCAGCGGGATCTGCCTACGAGCAGTACTTC

D gene: TRBD2
J gene: TRBJ2-1
V gene: TRBV7-2
clone size: -
CDR3 protein: CASSSTMLAGGQNEQFF
CDR3 DNA: TGTGCCAGCAGCTCGACGATGCTAGCGGGAGGGCAGAATGAGCAGTTCTTC

D gene: TRBD2
J gene: TRBJ2-7
V gene: TRBV4-2
clone size: -
CDR3 protein: CASSQEISGDYEQYF
CDR3 DNA: TGTGCCAGCAGCCAAGAGATTAGCGGGGACTACGAGCAGTACTTC

D gene: -
J gene: TRBJ1-2
V gene: TRBV14
clone size: -
CDR3 protein: CASSQEGGLGYTF
CDR3 DNA: TGTGCCAGCAGCCAAGAGGGAGGGTTAGGCTACACCTTC

D gene: -
J gene: TRBJ1-2
V gene: TRBV7-2
clone size: few
CDR3 protein: CASSFRGREGYTF
CDR3 DNA: TGTGCCAGCAGCTTCCGGGGCCGGGAGGGCTACACCTTC

D gene: -
J gene: TRBJ2-5
V gene: TRBV29-1
clone size: few
CDR3 protein: CSVRRGRETQYF
CDR3 DNA: TGCAGCGTTCGGCGGGGGCGGGAGACCCAGTACTTC

D gene: -
J gene: TRBJ2-1
V gene: TRBV5-5
clone size: -
CDR3 protein: CASSLMAGGYNEQFF
CDR3 DNA: TGTGCCAGCAGCCTGATGGCAGGGGGGTACAATGAGCAGTTCTTC

D gene: TRBD1
J gene: TRBJ2-3
V gene: TRBV4-1
clone size: -
CDR3 protein: CASSQKRGQGVTDTQYF
CDR3 DNA: TGCGCCAGCAGCCAGAAACGGGGACAGGGGGTAACAGATACGCAGTATTTT

D gene: TRBD2
J gene: TRBJ2-1
V gene: TRBV6-6
clone size: -
CDR3 protein: CASSYSLAGGSNEQFF
CDR3 DNA: TGTGCCAGCAGTTACTCGCTAGCGGGAGGCTCCAATGAGCAGTTCTTC

D gene: -
J gene: TRBJ1-2
V gene: TRBV6-5
clone size: -
CDR3 protein: CASSSHRDGDYGYTF
CDR3 DNA: TGTGCCAGCAGTTCGCACAGGGACGGGGACTATGGCTACACCTTC

D gene: -
J gene: TRBJ1-1
V gene: TRBV30
clone size: -
CDR3 protein: CAWSRKRGAEAFF
CDR3 DNA: TGTGCCTGGAGTCGTAAGCGGGGCGCTGAAGCTTTCTTT

D gene: TRBD1
J gene: TRBJ1-4
V gene: TRBV18
clone size: -
CDR3 protein: CASSPARGATNEKLFF
CDR3 DNA: TGTGCCAGCTCACCCGCCAGGGGGGCAACTAATGAAAAACTGTTTTTT

D gene: TRBD1
J gene: TRBJ1-3
V gene: TRBV7-2
clone size: few
CDR3 protein: CASTWDRHFSGNTIYF
CDR3 DNA: TGTGCCAGCACCTGGGACAGGCACTTCTCTGGAAACACCATATATTTT

D gene: -
J gene: TRBJ1-2
V gene: TRBV5-8
clone size: -
CDR3 protein: CASSVATGGYGYTF
CDR3 DNA: TGTGCCAGCAGCGTTGCGACAGGCGGCTATGGCTACACCTTC

D gene: -
J gene: TRBJ1-1
V gene: TRBV6-5
clone size: -
CDR3 protein: CASSHTGSDTEAFF
CDR3 DNA: TGTGCCAGCAGTCACACAGGGTCTGATACTGAAGCTTTCTTT

D gene: -
J gene: TRBJ1-1
V gene: TRBV5-6
clone size: -
CDR3 protein: CASSLYPGADTEAFF
CDR3 DNA: TGTGCCAGCAGCTTGTATCCAGGGGCAGACACTGAAGCTTTCTTT

D gene: TRBD1
J gene: TRBJ2-7
V gene: TRBV13
clone size: -
CDR3 protein: CASSYGGTGGLREQYF
CDR3 DNA: TGTGCCAGCAGCTACGGAGGGACAGGGGGCCTTCGGGAGCAGTACTTC

D gene: TRBD1
J gene: TRBJ1-1
V gene: TRBV4-2
clone size: -
CDR3 protein: CASSPTGDRQAFF
CDR3 DNA: TGTGCCAGCAGCCCTACGGGGGACAGACAAGCTTTCTTT

D gene: -
J gene: TRBJ1-3
V gene: TRBV7-9
clone size: -
CDR3 protein: CASSLGPPTIYF
CDR3 DNA: TGTGCCAGCAGCTTAGGGCCCCCGACCATATATTTT

D gene: -
J gene: TRBJ1-5
V gene: TRBV30
clone size: -
CDR3 protein: CAWSTQSNQPQHF
CDR3 DNA: TGTGCCTGGAGCACCCAGAGCAATCAGCCCCAGCATTTT

D gene: -
J gene: TRBJ1-3
V gene: TRBV2
clone size: -
CDR3 protein: CASRGNRISGNTIYF
CDR3 DNA: TGTGCCAGCAGAGGTAACAGGATCTCTGGAAACACCATATATTTT

D gene: TRBD1
J gene: TRBJ1-1
V gene: TRBV2
clone size: -
CDR3 protein: CASIRQGGAEAFF
CDR3 DNA: TGTGCCAGCATACGACAGGGGGGTGCTGAAGCTTTCTTT

D gene: -
J gene: TRBJ1-1
V gene: TRBV13
clone size: -
CDR3 protein: CASSPSPKTETEAFF
CDR3 DNA: TGTGCCAGCAGCCCGTCCCCCAAGACAGAGACTGAAGCTTTCTTT

D gene: -
J gene: TRBJ2-7
V gene: TRBV2
clone size: -
CDR3 protein: CASSALRASYEQYF
CDR3 DNA: TGTGCCAGCAGCGCCCTACGCGCATCCTACGAGCAGTACTTC

D gene: -
J gene: TRBJ2-1
V gene: TRBV3-1/TRBV3-2
clone size: -
CDR3 protein: CASSHSRFRSSYNEQFF
CDR3 DNA: TGTGCCAGCAGCCATTCCCGCTTCCGTAGCTCCTACAATGAGCAGTTCTTC

D gene: -
J gene: TRBJ1-1
V gene: TRBV5-4
clone size: -
CDR3 protein: CASSPRGSTEAFF
CDR3 DNA: TGTGCCAGCAGCCCAAGGGGTAGCACTGAAGCTTTCTTT

D gene: TRBD2
J gene: TRBJ2-7
V gene: TRBV4-2
clone size: -
CDR3 protein: CASSQVALAGGPTPYEQYF
CDR3 DNA: TGTGCCAGCAGCCAAGTGGCACTAGCGGGGGGCCCAACCCCATACGAGCAGTACTTC

D gene: -
J gene: TRBJ1-3
V gene: TRBV5-4
clone size: -
CDR3 protein: CASTPAGAGNTIYF
CDR3 DNA: TGTGCCAGCACTCCGGCGGGGGCTGGAAACACCATATATTTT

D gene: TRBD1
J gene: TRBJ1-4
V gene: TRBV6-5
clone size: -
CDR3 protein: CASKDRATNEKLFF
CDR3 DNA: TGTGCCAGCAAGGACAGGGCAACTAATGAAAAACTGTTTTTT

D gene: TRBD2
J gene: TRBJ2-2
V gene: TRBV5-1
clone size: few
CDR3 protein: CASSPWVAGNTGELFF
CDR3 DNA: TGCGCCAGCAGCCCCTGGGTAGCGGGGAACACCGGGGAGCTGTTTTTT

D gene: -
J gene: TRBJ1-5
V gene: TRBV5-1
clone size: -
CDR3 protein: CASSLGTVNQPQHF
CDR3 DNA: TGCGCCAGCAGCTTGGGGACAGTCAATCAGCCCCAGCATTTT

D gene: -
J gene: TRBJ2-7
V gene: TRBV7-3
clone size: -
CDR3 protein: CASSLTDSSEQYF
CDR3 DNA: TGTGCCAGCAGCTTGACCGACAGCTCCGAGCAGTACTTC

D gene: -
J gene: TRBJ1-2
V gene: TRBV12-3/TRBV12-4
clone size: -
CDR3 protein: CASTLEFNYGYTF
CDR3 DNA: TGTGCCAGCACCCTAGAGTTTAACTATGGCTACACCTTC

D gene: -
J gene: TRBJ2-2
V gene: TRBV27
clone size: few
CDR3 protein: CASSLNALLTGELFF
CDR3 DNA: TGTGCCAGCAGTCTCAACGCACTACTAACCGGGGAGCTGTTTTTT

D gene: -
J gene: TRBJ2-7
V gene: TRBV27
clone size: -
CDR3 protein: CASRPRRADSYEQYF
CDR3 DNA: TGTGCCAGCAGACCCCGGAGGGCCGACTCCTACGAGCAGTACTTC

D gene: TRBD1
J gene: TRBJ1-6
V gene: TRBV19
clone size: -
CDR3 protein: CASRNRGGNSPLHF
CDR3 DNA: TGTGCCAGTAGGAACAGGGGAGGAAATTCACCCCTCCACTTT

D gene: -
J gene: TRBJ1-1
V gene: TRBV27
clone size: -
CDR3 protein: CASSFSGAIEAFF
CDR3 DNA: TGTGCCAGCAGTTTTTCTGGGGCTATTGAAGCTTTCTTT

D gene: -
J gene: TRBJ2-3
V gene: TRBV7-3
clone size: once
CDR3 protein: CASSLLAYPDTQYF
CDR3 DNA: TGTGCCAGCAGCTTATTAGCCTACCCAGATACGCAGTATTTT

D gene: -
J gene: TRBJ1-2
V gene: TRBV5-1
clone size: -
CDR3 protein: CASSGSQGDYGYTF
CDR3 DNA: TGCGCCAGCAGTGGGTCACAGGGTGACTATGGCTACACCTTC

D gene: TRBD2
J gene: TRBJ2-5
V gene: TRBV7-2
clone size: once
CDR3 protein: CASSLGLAGQETQYF
CDR3 DNA: TGTGCCAGCAGCTTGGGACTAGCGGGACAAGAGACCCAGTACTTC

D gene: TRBD2
J gene: TRBJ2-1
V gene: TRBV5-1
clone size: -
CDR3 protein: CASSLTSGGAMSYNEQFF
CDR3 DNA: TGCGCCAGCAGCCTGACTAGCGGGGGGGCAATGTCCTACAATGAGCAGTTCTTC

D gene: TRBD1
J gene: TRBJ1-2
V gene: TRBV7-2
clone size: -
CDR3 protein: CASSPQGSVGYTF
CDR3 DNA: TGTGCCAGCAGCCCACAGGGGAGCGTTGGCTACACCTTC